These 16 T cell receptor beta chains came from one sample sequenced in a study of T cells after yellow fever vaccination. Using its own MiXCR run on the 5' RACE reads, TCRdb lists one record per CDR3 protein. The table lists approximately 510,000 distinct CDR3 sequences, just over 20% of them singletons. The sequencing used PBMCs, collected less than 25 days after the first yellow fever vaccination. These receptors all come from a man aged 18-30 years who received the YFV17D yellow fever vaccine.

This clonotype was counted between two and nine times. For the CDR3, the DNA is TGTGCCAGCTCACCACCCCTAGCGGTGGGTGAGCAGTTCTTC. Amino acids: CASSPPLAVGEQFF. V usage is TRBV18 and J usage is TRBJ2-1, with TRBD2 matching over 7 bases. J lost 9 bases, V lost 0 bases, and 5 bases had no gene match. The CDR3 covers 14 residues. The germline CDR1 and CDR2 sequences are KGHSH and LQKENI.

The CDR3 sequence: CSASTGIETQYF. CDR3 sequence (DNA): TGCAGCGCTTCCACAGGGATCGAGACCCAGTACTTC. V and J are TRBV29-1 and TRBJ2-5; D possibly corresponds to TRBD1 (6 bases). Between the trimmed V and J ends, which lost 7 bases and 5 bases, there was a span of 14 bases. The germline gives CDR1 SQVTM, CDR2 ANQGSEA. CDR3 length: 12 amino acids.

This clonotype was detected many times. The V gene is TRBV7-2, the J gene TRBJ1-4; 7 bases line up with TRBD1. CDR1 is SGHTA and CDR2 is FQGNSA in the germline V gene. The length of the CDR3 is 15 residues. After removal of 5 bases from V and 5 bases from J, the junction contained 8 bases not matched to a gene. The CDR3 sequence: CASSPNRGFNEKLFF. In DNA, the CDR3 is TGTGCCAGCAGCCCAAACAGGGGATTCAATGAAAAACTGTTTTTT. Based on the CDR3 plus reference TRBV7-2 and TRBJ1-4, the full variable domain is GAGVSQSPSNKVTEKGKDVELRCDPISGHTALYWYRQSLGQGLEFLIYFQGNSAPDKSGLPSDRFSAERTGGSVSTLTIQRTQQEDSAVYLCASSPNRGFNEKLFFGSGTQLSVL.

The chain carries TRBV20-1 and TRBJ2-5; D possibly corresponds to TRBD2 (6 bases). This CDR3 is 14 amino acids long. The V end lost 6 bases, the J end lost 2 bases, and 16 bases lay between the germline ends. Germline loops: CDR1 DFQATT, CDR2 SNEGSKA (reference sequence). The CDR3 bases are TGCAGTGCACTAGTGGGGGGAACTCAAGAGACCCAGTACTTC. Its translation is CSALVGGTQETQYF.

V and J are TRBV7-2 and TRBJ1-2; 7 positions agree with TRBD1. The CDR3 totals 14 residues. CDR1 is SGHTA, CDR2 FQGNSA, per germline. V lost 5 bases to trimming and J lost 4 bases; unmatched junction nucleotides: 7. The CDR3 loop reads CASSLTTGSYGYTF. CDR3 nucleotides: TGTGCCAGCAGCCTGACGACAGGGTCCTATGGCTACACCTTC.

The table lists this clonotype with a few counts. The rearrangement links TRBV24-1 to TRBJ2-5; no clear D gene. V lost 4 bases and J lost 0, with 5 bases in between. The CDR3 runs 13 residues. From germline, CDR1 is KGHDR and CDR2 SFDVKD. In DNA form, the CDR3 reads TGTGCCACCAGTGACAACTACCAAGAGACCCAGTACTTC. It encodes CATSDNYQETQYF.

A few counts support this clonotype. The CDR3, as DNA: TGTGCCAGCAGACCGCCAGGATACGAGCAGTACTTC. It yields the protein CASRPPGYEQYF. The chain uses TRBV7-2 and TRBJ2-7; no firm D call. Trimming removed 6 bases at V and 4 bases at J, with 10 bases between. This CDR3 contains 12 residues. Germline CDR1 is SGHTA and CDR2 is FQGNSA.

V gene TRBV2 combines with J gene TRBJ2-7; 8 bases fit TRBD1. The CDR3 covers 15 residues. Unmatched junction bases numbered 7, after V lost 6 bases and J lost 0 bases. The germline V gene has CDR1 SNHLY and CDR2 FYNNEI. The CDR3 coding sequence is TGTGCCAGCAGCCGGGACAGGAACCCCTCCTACGAGCAGTACGTC. Amino acids: CASSRDRNPSYEQYV.

The chain carries TRBV12-3 or TRBV12-4 and TRBJ2-3, with no clear D. The CDR3 covers 13 residues. Trimming pared 3 bases from V and 2 bases from J, leaving 6 bases between. CDR3 residues: CASSFLATDTQYF. CDR3 nucleotide sequence: TGTGCCAGCAGTTTTTTAGCCACAGATACGCAGTATTTT.

This clonotype occurred once. The V gene is TRBV7-3, the J gene TRBJ2-5, with D perhaps matching TRBD2 (6 bases). The V gene's germline CDR1 is SGHTA and CDR2 FQGTGA. Trimming removed 1 base from V and 5 bases from J, with 11 bases in between. The CDR3 runs 14 residues. For the CDR3, the DNA is TGTGCCAGCAGCTTAAATGCGGGGCCCGAGACCCAGTACTTC. As protein: CASSLNAGPETQYF.

The rearrangement joins TRBV4-1 to TRBJ2-5, with TRBD1 identical over 7 bases. Germline-derived CDR1 and CDR2 are MGHRA and YSYEKL. Trimming cost V 3 bases and J 10 bases; bases outside gene matches: 11. The CDR3 contains 14 residues. CDR3 region: CASSQGGTVRGQYF. The CDR3 DNA follows: TGCGCCAGCAGCCAGGGTGGGACAGTGAGAGGCCAGTACTTC.

V gene TRBV13 combines with J gene TRBJ2-7; D gene ambiguous. Germline V lookup: CDR1 PRHDT, CDR2 FYEKMQ (reference sequence). V lost 5 bases to trimming and J lost 2 bases, with 13 bases between them. This CDR3 spans 14 amino acids. The CDR3 nucleotides read TGTGCCAGCAGCCGCTTGACGGTGACCTACGAGCAGTACTTC. Translated: CASSRLTVTYEQYF.

The V and J genes are TRBV20-1 and TRBJ1-2; D unresolved. V was pared by 3 bases and J by 5 bases, with 22 bases between. The CDR3 is made up of 16 amino acids. The germline gives CDR1 DFQATT, CDR2 SNEGSKA (reference sequence). The CDR3, as DNA: TGCAGTGCTAGTAAGGTAGAGACCTCCGGCGGATATGGCTACACCTTC. Its protein is CSASKVETSGGYGYTF.

This clonotype was seen only a few times. This chain uses TRBV24-1 with TRBJ2-3, with a weak D call TRBD2 (6 bases). Germline V gives CDR1 KGHDR, CDR2 SFDVKD. There are 15 residues in the CDR3. Trimming took 4 bases from V and 0 from J, leaving 10 bases between them. CDR3 nucleotide sequence: TGTGCCACCAGTGACCCGCGGGGAAGCACAGATACGCAGTATTTT. It encodes CATSDPRGSTDTQYF.

The chain uses TRBV20-1 and TRBJ2-3; TRBD2 aligns across 9 bases. This CDR3 is 14 amino acids long. With V trimmed by 5 bases and J by 5 bases, 8 bases remained unmatched. Germline V gene data show CDR1 as DFQATT and CDR2 as SNEGSKA (reference sequence). The CDR3 loop reads CSARGIAGEDTQYF. As DNA, the CDR3 is TGCAGTGCTCGGGGGATAGCGGGGGAAGATACGCAGTATTTT.

In its sample, this clonotype was seen a few times. The chain couples TRBV11-2 to TRBJ2-7; 7 bases are a match to TRBD2. Germline CDR1 SGHAT, CDR2 FQNNGV. The trim removed 4 bases at V and 4 bases at J, leaving 4 bases unmatched. This CDR3 is 13 amino acids long. Here the CDR3 DNA reads TGTGCCAGCAGCTGGGGACTACCATACGAGCAGTACTTC. Its translation is CASSWGLPYEQYF.